Listed below are T cell receptor beta chains from one sample, sequenced in a study of neoadjuvant nivolumab and ipilimumab in lung cancer. Libraries were prepared by immunoSEQ multiplex PCR; TCRdb keeps only in-frame clonotypes and omits some of them. There are tens of thousands of clones in the sample; less than 95% occur only once, and around 5.1% lies in the top ten. Sequencing used peripheral blood, obtained after neoadjuvant nivolumab, alone or with ipilimumab, at or shortly before surgery. These receptor sequences come from an adult with non-small cell lung cancer. Both conserved end residues are part of each CDR3. A D gene is named only where the DNA matches it firmly. Size tells how often a clone was seen (once, few, many) or the class of an expanded clone, and some rows leave it out.

clone_size,cdr3_length,j_call,d_call,v_call,cdr3_nt,cdr3_aa
once,16,TRBJ2-5,TRBD1,TRBV5-1,TGCGCCAGCAGCTTGGCCATCGGACAGGTCGGGGAGACCCAGTACTTC,CASSLAIGQVGETQYF
-,13,TRBJ2-1,TRBD1,TRBV6-4,TGTGCCAGCAGTGGGACAGGGGACGGTGAGCAGTTCTTC,CASSGTGDGEQFF
-,15,TRBJ2-1,TRBD1,TRBV7-3,TGTGCCAGCAGCTCAGTGATGGGACAGGGGAACGAGCAGTTCTTC,CASSSVMGQGNEQFF
-,16,TRBJ1-6,-,TRBV2,TGTGCCAGCAGTGAAGCGATTTTATCCTATAATTCACCCCTCCACTTT,CASSEAILSYNSPLHF
once,15,TRBJ1-1,-,TRBV6-1,TGTGCCAGCCGCCGGGATCCCCACCCTAACACTGAAGCTTTCTTT,CASRRDPHPNTEAFF
-,13,TRBJ1-1,-,TRBV5-1,TGCGCCAGCAGCTCGGGCCGCAACACTGAAGCTTTCTTT,CASSSGRNTEAFF
-,15,TRBJ2-1,-,TRBV9,TGTGCCAGCAGCGAGGGTGATGGGACCTACAATGAGCAGTTCTTC,CASSEGDGTYNEQFF
-,15,TRBJ1-5,-,TRBV2,TGTGCCACCAAGGGGGGGCAAGGGAGCAATCAGCCCCAGCATTTT,CATKGGQGSNQPQHF
-,17,TRBJ1-6,TRBD1,TRBV9,TGTGCCAGCAGCGTCGGAACAGGGGTAGCCTATAATTCACCCCTCCACTTT,CASSVGTGVAYNSPLHF
-,14,TRBJ2-3,-,TRBV14,TGTGCCAGCAGCCAACCCAAAAAGGGTTCTGCGCAGTATTTT,CASSQPKKGSAQYF
-,14,TRBJ2-7,TRBD1,TRBV6-6,TGTGCCAGCAGTTTGGACAGGGACATCTACGAGCAGTACTTC,CASSLDRDIYEQYF
-,15,TRBJ2-1,TRBD2,TRBV6-5,TGTGCCAGCAGTAGACTTGGGGGGGATTACAATGAGCAGTTCTTC,CASSRLGGDYNEQFF
-,17,TRBJ2-6,-,TRBV10-3,TGTGCCATCACTCCAGGCAGGGCGGCCTCTGGGGCCAACGTCCTGACTTTC,CAITPGRAASGANVLTF